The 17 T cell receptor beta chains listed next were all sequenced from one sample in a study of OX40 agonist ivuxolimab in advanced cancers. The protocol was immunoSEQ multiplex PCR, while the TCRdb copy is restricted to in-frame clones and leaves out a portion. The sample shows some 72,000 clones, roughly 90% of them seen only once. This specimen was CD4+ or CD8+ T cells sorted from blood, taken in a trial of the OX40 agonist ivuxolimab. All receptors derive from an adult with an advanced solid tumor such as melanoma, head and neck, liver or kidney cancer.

DNA for the CDR3: TGTGCCAGCAGCTTGGAGATAGCGGGAGCTGGGGCAGATACGCAGTATTTT. Translating it yields CASSLEIAGAGADTQYF. The J gene is TRBJ2-3, the V gene TRBV7-8, with 9 bases matching TRBD2. This CDR3 is built from 17 residues. J gave up 4 bases and V 3 bases, and 11 bases lay outside the gene matches. Germline V gene sequence: CDR1 SGHVS, CDR2 FQNEAQ.

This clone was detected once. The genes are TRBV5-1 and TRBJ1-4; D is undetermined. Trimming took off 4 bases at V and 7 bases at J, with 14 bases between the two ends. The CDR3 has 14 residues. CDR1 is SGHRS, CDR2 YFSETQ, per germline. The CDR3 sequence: CASSAGLNREKLFF. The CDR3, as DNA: TGCGCCAGCAGCGCAGGTCTGAATCGTGAAAAACTGTTTTTT.

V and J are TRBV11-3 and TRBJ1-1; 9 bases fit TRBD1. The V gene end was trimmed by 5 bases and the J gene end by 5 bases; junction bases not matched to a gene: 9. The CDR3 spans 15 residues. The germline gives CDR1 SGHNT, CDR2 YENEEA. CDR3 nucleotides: TGTGCCAGCAGCGCCCGGACAGGGGCAGAGACTGAAGCTTTCTTT. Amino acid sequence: CASSARTGAETEAFF.

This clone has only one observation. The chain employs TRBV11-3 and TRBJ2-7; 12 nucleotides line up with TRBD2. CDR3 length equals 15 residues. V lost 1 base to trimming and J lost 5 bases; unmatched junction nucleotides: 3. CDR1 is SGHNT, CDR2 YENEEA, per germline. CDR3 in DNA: TGTGCCAGCAGCTTAGGACTAGCGGGAGACGACGAGCAGTACTTC. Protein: CASSLGLAGDDEQYF.

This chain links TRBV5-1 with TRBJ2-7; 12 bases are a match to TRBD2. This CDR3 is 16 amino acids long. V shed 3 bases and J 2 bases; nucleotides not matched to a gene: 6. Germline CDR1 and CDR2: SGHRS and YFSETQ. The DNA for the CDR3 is TGCGCCAGCAGCTCAAGGAGACTAGCGGGAGCCTACGAGCAGTACTTC. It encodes CASSSRRLAGAYEQYF.

The CDR3: CAISEMASGTQETQYF. CDR3 sequence (DNA): TGTGCCATCAGTGAAATGGCTAGCGGGACCCAAGAGACCCAGTACTTC. This sequence joins TRBV10-3 and TRBJ2-5; TRBD2 agrees at 9 bases. The CDR3 totals 16 residues. The V segment lost 3 bases and the J segment 1 base; nucleotides outside the gene matches: 6. CDR1 and CDR2 (germline): ENHRY, SYGVKD.

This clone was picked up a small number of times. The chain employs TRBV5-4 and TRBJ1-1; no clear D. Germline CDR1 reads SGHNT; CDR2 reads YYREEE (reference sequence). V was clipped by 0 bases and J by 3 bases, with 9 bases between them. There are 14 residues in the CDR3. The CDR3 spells CASSLAGAYTEAFF. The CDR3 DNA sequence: TGTGCCAGCAGCTTGGCAGGAGCGTACACTGAAGCTTTCTTT.

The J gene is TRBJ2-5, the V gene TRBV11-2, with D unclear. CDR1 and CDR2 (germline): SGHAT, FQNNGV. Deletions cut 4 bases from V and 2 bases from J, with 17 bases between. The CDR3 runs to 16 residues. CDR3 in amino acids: CASSSTTSNGQETQYF. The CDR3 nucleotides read TGTGCCAGCAGCTCCACGACCTCCAACGGGCAAGAGACCCAGTACTTC. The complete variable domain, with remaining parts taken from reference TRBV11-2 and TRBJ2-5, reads EAGVAQSPRYKIIEKRQSVAFWCNPISGHATLYWYQQILGQGPKLLIQFQNNGVVDDSQLPKDRFSAERLKGVDSTLKIQPAKLEDSAVYLCASSSTTSNGQETQYFGPGTRLLVL.

DNA for the CDR3: TGTGCCAGCAGCTGGGACAGGGACTCCTCTGGCTACACCTTC. Protein sequence: CASSWDRDSSGYTF. V and J are TRBV7-3 and TRBJ1-2; 9 bases align to TRBD1. The germline V gene has CDR1 SGHTA and CDR2 FQGTGA. Germline trimming cut 4 bases from V and 7 bases from J; bases unmatched to any gene: 7. This CDR3 spans 14 amino acids.

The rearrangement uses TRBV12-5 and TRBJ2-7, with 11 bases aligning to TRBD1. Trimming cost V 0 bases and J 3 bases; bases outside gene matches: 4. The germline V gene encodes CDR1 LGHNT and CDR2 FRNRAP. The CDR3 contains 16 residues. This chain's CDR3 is CASGLVSGQGGYEQYF. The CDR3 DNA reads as TGTGCTAGTGGTTTGGTATCGGGACAGGGGGGCTACGAGCAGTACTTC.

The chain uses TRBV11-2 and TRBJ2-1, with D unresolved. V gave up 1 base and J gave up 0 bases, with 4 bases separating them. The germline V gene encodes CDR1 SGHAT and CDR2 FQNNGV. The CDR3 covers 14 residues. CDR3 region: CASSLGSSYNEQFF. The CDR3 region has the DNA TGTGCCAGCAGCTTAGGTAGCTCCTACAATGAGCAGTTCTTC.

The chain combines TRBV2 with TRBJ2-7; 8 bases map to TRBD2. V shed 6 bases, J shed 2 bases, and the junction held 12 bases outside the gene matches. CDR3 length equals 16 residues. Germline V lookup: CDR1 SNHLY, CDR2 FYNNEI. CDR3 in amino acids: CASSRMASGRAYEQYF. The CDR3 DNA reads TGTGCCAGCAGCCGTATGGCTAGCGGGCGCGCCTACGAGCAGTACTTC.

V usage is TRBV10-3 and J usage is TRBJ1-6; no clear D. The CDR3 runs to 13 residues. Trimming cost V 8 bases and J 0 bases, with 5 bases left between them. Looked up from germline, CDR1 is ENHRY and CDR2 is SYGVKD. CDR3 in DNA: TGTGCCATCGGGAGCTCCTATAATTCACCCCTCCACTTT. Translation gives CAIGSSYNSPLHF.

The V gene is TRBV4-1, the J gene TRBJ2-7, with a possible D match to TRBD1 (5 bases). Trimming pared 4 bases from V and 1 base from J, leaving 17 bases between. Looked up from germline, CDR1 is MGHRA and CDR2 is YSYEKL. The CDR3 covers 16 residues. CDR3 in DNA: TGCGCCAGCAGCCGGTCTATAGGGGCGGATTCCTACGAGCAGTACTTC. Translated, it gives CASSRSIGADSYEQYF.

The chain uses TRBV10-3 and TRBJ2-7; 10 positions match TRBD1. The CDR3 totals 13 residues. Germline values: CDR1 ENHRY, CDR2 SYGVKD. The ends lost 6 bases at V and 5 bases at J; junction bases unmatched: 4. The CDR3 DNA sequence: TGTGCCATCAGGGGGACAGGGGATGACGAGCAGTACTTC. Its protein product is CAIRGTGDDEQYF.

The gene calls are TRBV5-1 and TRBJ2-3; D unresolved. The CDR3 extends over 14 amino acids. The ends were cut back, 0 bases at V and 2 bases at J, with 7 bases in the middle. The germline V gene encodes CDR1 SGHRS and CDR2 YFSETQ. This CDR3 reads CASSLDSPTDTQYF. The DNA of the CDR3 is TGCGCCAGCAGCTTGGACAGCCCCACAGATACGCAGTATTTT.

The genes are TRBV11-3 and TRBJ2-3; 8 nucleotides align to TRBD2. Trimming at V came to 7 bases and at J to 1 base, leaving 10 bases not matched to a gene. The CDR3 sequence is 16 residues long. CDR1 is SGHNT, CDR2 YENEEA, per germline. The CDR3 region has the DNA TGTGCCAGCACCGTCGAAGCGGGAGTCGGCACAGATACGCAGTATTTT. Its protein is CASTVEAGVGTDTQYF. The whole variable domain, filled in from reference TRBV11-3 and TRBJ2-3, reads EAGVVQSPRYKIIEKKQPVAFWCNPISGHNTLYWYLQNLGQGPELLIRYENEEAVDDSQLPKDRFSAERLKGVDSTLKIQPAELGDSAVYLCASTVEAGVGTDTQYFGPGTRLTVL.